This note documents a single TCR beta chain sequence. The record originates from a study of CD8+ T cells in alopecia areata. RNA extraction and reverse transcription yielded cDNA as sequencing template. Repertoires were generated with immunoSEQ multiplex PCR, while TCRdb's copy carries only in-frame clones and drops some. Of 75,000 to 100,000 clones in the sample, about 40% were seen once. As part of sample collection, lesional scalp punch biopsies and peripheral blood were taken from alopecia areata patients. Per germline, CDR1 SGHTA and CDR2 FQGNSA. This CDR3 contains 14 residues. Trimming removed 5 bases at V and 2 bases at J, with 12 bases between.

Sequenced sample: CD4+ T cells sorted from blood. The J gene is TRBJ2-5, the V gene TRBV7-2; D possibly corresponds to TRBD1 (7 bases). This clonotype was sampled from a human donor with alopecia areata. This CDR3 reads CASSPAGQQETQYF. CDR3 DNA: TGTGCCAGCAGCCCGGCGGGACAGCAAGAGACCCAGTACTTC.